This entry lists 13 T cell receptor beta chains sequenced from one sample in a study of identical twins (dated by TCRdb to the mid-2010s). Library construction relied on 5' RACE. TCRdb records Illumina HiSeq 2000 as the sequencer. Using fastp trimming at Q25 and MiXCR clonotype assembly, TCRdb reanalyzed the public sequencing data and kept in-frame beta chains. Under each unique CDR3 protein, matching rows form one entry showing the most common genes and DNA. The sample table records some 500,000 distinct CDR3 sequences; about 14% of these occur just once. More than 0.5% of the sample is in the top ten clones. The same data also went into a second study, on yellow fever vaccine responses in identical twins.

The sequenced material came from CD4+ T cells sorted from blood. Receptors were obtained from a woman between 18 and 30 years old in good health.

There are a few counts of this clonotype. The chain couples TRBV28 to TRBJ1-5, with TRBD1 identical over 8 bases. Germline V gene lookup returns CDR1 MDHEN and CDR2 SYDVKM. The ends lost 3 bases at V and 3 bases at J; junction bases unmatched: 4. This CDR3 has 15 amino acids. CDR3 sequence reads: CASSLGDRYNQPQHF. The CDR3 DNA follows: TGTGCCAGCAGTTTGGGGGACAGGTACAATCAGCCCCAGCATTTT.

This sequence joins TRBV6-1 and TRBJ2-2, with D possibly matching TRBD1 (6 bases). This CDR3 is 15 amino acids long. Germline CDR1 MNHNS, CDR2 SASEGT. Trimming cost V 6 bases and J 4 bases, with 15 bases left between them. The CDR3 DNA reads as TGTGCCAGCAGATCCGGAACAGGGACCACCGGGGAGCTGTTTTTT. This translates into CASRSGTGTTGELFF.

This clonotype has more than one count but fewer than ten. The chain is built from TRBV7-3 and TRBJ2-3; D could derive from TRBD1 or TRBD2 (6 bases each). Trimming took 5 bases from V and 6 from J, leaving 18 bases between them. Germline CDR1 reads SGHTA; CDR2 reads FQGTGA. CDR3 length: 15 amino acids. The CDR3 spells CASSLYGGATDTQYF. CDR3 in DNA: TGTGCCAGCAGCCTATACGGGGGCGCGACGGATACGCAGTATTTT.

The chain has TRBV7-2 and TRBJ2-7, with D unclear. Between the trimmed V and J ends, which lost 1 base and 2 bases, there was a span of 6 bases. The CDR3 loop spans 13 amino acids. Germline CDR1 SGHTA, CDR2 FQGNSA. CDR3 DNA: TGTGCCAGCAGCTTAGACCACCCCTACGAGCAGTACTTC. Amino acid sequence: CASSLDHPYEQYF. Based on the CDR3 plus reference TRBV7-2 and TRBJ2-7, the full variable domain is GAGVSQSPSNKVTEKGKDVELRCDPISGHTALYWYRQSLGQGLEFLIYFQGNSAPDKSGLPSDRFSAERTGGSVSTLTIQRTQQEDSAVYLCASSLDHPYEQYFGPGTRLTVT.

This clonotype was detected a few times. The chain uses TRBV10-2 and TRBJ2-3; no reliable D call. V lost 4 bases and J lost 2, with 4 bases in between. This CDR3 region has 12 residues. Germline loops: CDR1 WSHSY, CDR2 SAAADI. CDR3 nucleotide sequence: TGCGCCAGCAGTGGTTTCACAGATACGCAGTATTTT. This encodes CASSGFTDTQYF.

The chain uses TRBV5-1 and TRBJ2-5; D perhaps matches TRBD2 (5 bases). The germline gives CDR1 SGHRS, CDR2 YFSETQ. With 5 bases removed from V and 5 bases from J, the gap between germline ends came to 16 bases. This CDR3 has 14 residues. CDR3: CASRPDSIGETQYF. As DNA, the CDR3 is TGCGCCAGCAGACCGGACTCCATCGGCGAGACCCAGTACTTC.

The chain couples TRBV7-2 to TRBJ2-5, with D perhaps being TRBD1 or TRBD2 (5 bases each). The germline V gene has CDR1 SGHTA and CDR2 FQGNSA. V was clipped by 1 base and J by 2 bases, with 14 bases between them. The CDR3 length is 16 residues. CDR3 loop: CASSLVGTQPQETQYF. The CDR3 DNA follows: TGTGCCAGCAGCTTAGTTGGGACCCAGCCACAAGAGACCCAGTACTTC.

The CDR3 DNA is TGTGCCAGCTCACGGGACCCCATCAGCTACGAGCAGTACTTC. Translated, it gives CASSRDPISYEQYF. The chain recombines TRBV18 with TRBJ2-7; either TRBD1 or TRBD2 may fit D (5 bases each). Germline V gene lookup returns CDR1 KGHSH and CDR2 LQKENI. The length of the CDR3 is 14 residues. With 4 bases removed from V and 3 bases from J, the gap between germline ends came to 13 bases.

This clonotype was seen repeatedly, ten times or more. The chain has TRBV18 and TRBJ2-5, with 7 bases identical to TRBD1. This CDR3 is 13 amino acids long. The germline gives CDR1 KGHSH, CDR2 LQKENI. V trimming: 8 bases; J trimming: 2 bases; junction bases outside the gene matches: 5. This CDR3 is CASSRDRQETQYF. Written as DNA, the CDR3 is TGTGCCAGCAGTCGGGACAGACAAGAGACCCAGTACTTC. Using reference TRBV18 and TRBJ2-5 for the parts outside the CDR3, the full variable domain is NAGVMQNPRHLVRRRGQEARLRCSPMKGHSHVYWYRQLPEEGLKFMVYLQKENIIDESGMPKERFSAEFPKEGPSILRIQQVVRGDSAAYFCASSRDRQETQYFGPGTRLLVL.

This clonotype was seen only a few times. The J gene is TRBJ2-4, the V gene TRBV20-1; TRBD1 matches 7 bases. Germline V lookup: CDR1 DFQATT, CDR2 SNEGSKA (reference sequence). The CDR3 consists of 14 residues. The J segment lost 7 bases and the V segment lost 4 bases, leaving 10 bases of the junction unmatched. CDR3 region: CSATQAGTVNIQYF. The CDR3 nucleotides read TGCAGTGCTACCCAGGCCGGGACAGTGAACATTCAGTACTTC.

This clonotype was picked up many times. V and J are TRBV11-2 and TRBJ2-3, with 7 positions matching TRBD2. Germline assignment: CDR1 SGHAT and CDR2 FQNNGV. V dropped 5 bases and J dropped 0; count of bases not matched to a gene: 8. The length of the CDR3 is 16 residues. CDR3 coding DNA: TGTGCCAGCAGCATGACTCCGGGACTAAGCACAGATACGCAGTATTTT. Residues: CASSMTPGLSTDTQYF.

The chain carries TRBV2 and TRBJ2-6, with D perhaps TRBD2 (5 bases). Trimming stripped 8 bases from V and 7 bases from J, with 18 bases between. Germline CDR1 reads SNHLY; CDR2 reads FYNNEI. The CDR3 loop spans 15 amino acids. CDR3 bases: TGTGCCAGCTCCGAGGAGCGGCTTGGCGCCAACGTCCTGACTTTC. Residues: CASSEERLGANVLTF.

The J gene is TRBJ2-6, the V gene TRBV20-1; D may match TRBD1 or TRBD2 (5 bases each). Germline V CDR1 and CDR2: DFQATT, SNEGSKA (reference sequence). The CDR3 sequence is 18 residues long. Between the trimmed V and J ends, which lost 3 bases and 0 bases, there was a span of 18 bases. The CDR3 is CSASGTDRLLSGANVLTF. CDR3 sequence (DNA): TGCAGTGCTAGTGGGACCGACAGACTCCTCTCTGGGGCCAACGTCCTGACTTTC.